The 8 T cell receptor beta chains presented below share a single source sample, sequenced in a study of post-analysis software for immune sequencing data. Study results and limitations: There were roughly five TRBV segments more frequent in patients than controls, and TRBV5-6, TRBV5-1 and TRBV20-1 were among them.

These receptors have no identified antigens. cDNA libraries for TCR beta contained unique molecular identifiers. TCRdb itself ran the PCR reads through MiXCR, one entry per CDR3 protein. The sample includes about 200,000 distinct CDR3 sequences, 29% of them seen just once. Sequenced input: blood. These receptors all stem from a girl between 2 and 17 years old with multiple sclerosis.

In its sample, this clonotype was seen many times. The rearrangement joins TRBV5-1 to TRBJ2-7; perhaps D is TRBD1 or TRBD2 (5 bases each). Trimming took 3 bases from V and 2 from J, leaving 9 bases between them. This CDR3 has 13 amino acids. The germline CDR1 and CDR2 sequences are SGHRS and YFSETQ. In DNA form, the CDR3 reads TGCGCCAGCAGCTGGGACGGAACCTACGAGCAGTACTTC. It codes for CASSWDGTYEQYF.

The J gene is TRBJ2-3, the V gene TRBV7-8; 7 nucleotides line up with TRBD2. The CDR3 consists of 16 residues. J lost 5 bases, V lost 5 bases, and 13 bases had no gene match. In germline, CDR1 is SGHVS, CDR2 FQNEAQ. CDR3 sequence (DNA): TGTGCCAGCAGCCCTGGACTAGTTTTGTTGGTAGATACGCAGTATTTT. Translation: CASSPGLVLLVDTQYF.

As concerns this clonotype: This may stem from a read error, because a much larger clone lies one nucleotide away. The chain is built from TRBV20-1 and TRBJ2-4; 7 nucleotides line up with TRBD2. The J call may not be correct, given that the DNA end is closer to TRBJ2-5. Germline V lookup: CDR1 DFQATT, CDR2 SNEGSKA (reference sequence). This CDR3 is 12 amino acids long. CDR3 protein: CSARVGGETQYF. CDR3 in DNA: TGCAGTGCTAGAGTCGGGGGGGAGACCCAGTACTTC.

The CDR3 loop is CSVVDRGSYNEQFF. The CDR3, as DNA: TGCAGCGTCGTGGACAGGGGGTCCTACAATGAGCAGTTCTTC. This rearrangement joins TRBV29-1 to TRBJ2-1; TRBD1 matches at 10 bases. The CDR3 runs 14 residues. V was pared by 6 bases and J by 1 base, with 3 bases of the junction left unmatched. Germline-derived CDR1 and CDR2 are SQVTM and ANQGSEA.

This chain connects TRBV20-1 to TRBJ1-1; 7 bases agree with TRBD1. V gave up 7 bases and J gave up 0 bases; unmatched junction bases: 11. The CDR3 covers 15 residues. Germline lookup yields CDR1 DFQATT and CDR2 SNEGSKA (reference sequence). In DNA form, the CDR3 reads TGCAGTGACAGGGGCGGGGGGCTAATGAACACTGAAGCTTTCTTT. This gives the protein CSDRGGGLMNTEAFF.

This clonotype has at least ten counts. The chain recombines TRBV6-1 with TRBJ1-2, with D perhaps matching TRBD1 (5 bases). Germline CDR1 is MNHNS and CDR2 is SASEGT. Deletions cut 2 bases from V and 7 bases from J, with 11 bases between. This CDR3 is built from 13 residues. Here the CDR3 reads CASSESGQGGYTF. The CDR3 DNA sequence: TGTGCCAGCAGTGAAAGTGGTCAGGGTGGCTACACCTTC.

This clonotype was seen only a few times. V gene TRBV5-1 combines with J gene TRBJ1-5; D is perhaps TRBD1 (6 bases). The CDR3 has 14 residues. V was trimmed by 0 bases and J by 6 bases, leaving 10 bases between them. Looked up from germline, CDR1 is SGHRS and CDR2 is YFSETQ. CDR3 residues: CASSLDGGSQPQHF. The CDR3 coding sequence is TGCGCCAGCAGCTTGGATGGGGGCTCTCAGCCCCAGCATTTT.

The chain combines TRBV12-3 or TRBV12-4 with TRBJ2-7; TRBD2 aligns across 7 bases. Matching the DNA end better, TRBJ2-5 makes the J call doubtful. The CDR3 has 15 amino acids. The CDR3 coding sequence is TGTGCCAGCAGTTTAAGGGCGGGGGAAAAAGAGACCCAGTACTTC. Residues: CASSLRAGEKETQYF.